This T cell receptor beta chain was retrieved from a study of blood T cell repertoires in COVID-19. Germline-derived CDR1 and CDR2 are SGHRS and YFSETQ. Trimming shortened V by 4 bases and J by 4 bases, and 12 bases separated the two germline ends. The CDR3 length is 14 residues. Data came from immunoSEQ multiplex PCR; TCRdb stores just in-frame clones and leaves some out. The sample consists of over 200,000 clones, 90% of them appearing once. Adults between about 18 and 89 years of age took part from 20 to 25 US areas. Exposed study participants had met a COVID-19 case within 2 weeks before entry. The sequence derives from a man in his thirties or forties who had been exposed to COVID-19. Sequencing used PBMCs or T cells enriched from blood (not recorded which). This rearrangement joins TRBV5-1 to TRBJ1-5; possible D gene TRBD1, 5 bases. CDR3 nucleotides: TGCGCCAGCAGCACCCGCGGGGGAAATCAGCCCCAGCATTTT. Translating gives CASSTRGGNQPQHF.